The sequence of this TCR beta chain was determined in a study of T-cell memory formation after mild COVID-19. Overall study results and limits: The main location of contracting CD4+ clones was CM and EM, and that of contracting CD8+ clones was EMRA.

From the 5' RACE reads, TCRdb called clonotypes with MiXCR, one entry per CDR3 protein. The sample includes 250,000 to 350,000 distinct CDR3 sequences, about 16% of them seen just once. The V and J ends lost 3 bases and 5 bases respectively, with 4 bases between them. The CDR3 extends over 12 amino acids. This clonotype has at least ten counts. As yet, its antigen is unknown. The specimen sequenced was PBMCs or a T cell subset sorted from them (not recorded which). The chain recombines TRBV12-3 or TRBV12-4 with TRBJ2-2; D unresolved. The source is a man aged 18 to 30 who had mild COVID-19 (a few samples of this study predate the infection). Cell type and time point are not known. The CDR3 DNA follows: TGTGCCAGCAGTTTTGAGACCGGGGAGCTGTTTTTT. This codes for CASSFETGELFF.